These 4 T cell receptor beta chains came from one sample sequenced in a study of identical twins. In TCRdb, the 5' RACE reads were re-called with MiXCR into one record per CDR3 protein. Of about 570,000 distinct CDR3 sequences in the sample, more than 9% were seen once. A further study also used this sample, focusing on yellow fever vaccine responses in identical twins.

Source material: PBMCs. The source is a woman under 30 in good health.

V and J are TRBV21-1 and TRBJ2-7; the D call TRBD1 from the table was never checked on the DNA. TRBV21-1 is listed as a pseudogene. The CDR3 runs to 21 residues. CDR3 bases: TGTGCCAGCAGCAAGGGAAGCTATAGGACAGCCTACATTCAAGGAATCTACGAGCAGTACTTC. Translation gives CASSKGSYRTAYIQGIYEQYF.

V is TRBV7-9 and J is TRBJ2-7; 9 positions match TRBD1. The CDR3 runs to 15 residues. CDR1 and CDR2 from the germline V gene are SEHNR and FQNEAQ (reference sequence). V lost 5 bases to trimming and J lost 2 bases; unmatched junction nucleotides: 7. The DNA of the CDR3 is TGTGCCAGCAGCGCGCAAACAGGGGGCCCCTACGAGCAGTACTTC. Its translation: CASSAQTGGPYEQYF.

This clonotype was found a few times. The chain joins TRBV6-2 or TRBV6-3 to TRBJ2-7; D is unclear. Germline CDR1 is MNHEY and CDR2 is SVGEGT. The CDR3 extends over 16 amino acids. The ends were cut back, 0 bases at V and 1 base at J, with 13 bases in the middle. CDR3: CASSYSPAMGSYEQYF. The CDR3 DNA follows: TGTGCCAGCAGTTACTCCCCGGCAATGGGTTCCTACGAGCAGTACTTC.

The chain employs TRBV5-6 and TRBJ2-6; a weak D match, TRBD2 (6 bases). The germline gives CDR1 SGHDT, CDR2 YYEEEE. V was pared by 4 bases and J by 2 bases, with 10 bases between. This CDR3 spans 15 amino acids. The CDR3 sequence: CASSVGGAGANVLTF. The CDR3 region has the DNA TGTGCCAGCAGCGTGGGGGGAGCTGGGGCCAACGTCCTGACTTTC. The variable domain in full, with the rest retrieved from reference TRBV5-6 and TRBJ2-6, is DAGVTQSPTHLIKTRGQQVTLRCSPKSGHDTVSWYQQALGQGPQFIFQYYEEEERQRGNFPDRFSGHQFPNYSSELNVNALLLGDSALYLCASSVGGAGANVLTFGAGSRLTVL.